This TCR beta chain was sequenced during a study of T cells in women clearing cervical HPV infection. Study-wide background: Blood came at first lesion visit for cases, post-clearance for controls.

Clones were read by immunoSEQ multiplex PCR, and TCRdb kept only the in-frame ones, dropping some. Here the sample table reports about 40,000 clones. Remarks on this clone: The missing CDR3 end, 3 residues past where the read stops, is filled in from the germline J gene.

Germline CDR1 and CDR2: KGHSH and LQKENI. The CDR3 sequence is 14 residues long. Trimming stripped 6 bases from V and 3 bases from J, with 14 bases between. The TCR sequence derives from a woman aged 18 to 75 with a cervical HPV16 infection that either progressed to CIN3+ or cleared (not recorded which). The chain combines TRBV18 with TRBJ1-1; D not resolved. The specimen was blood buffy coat. The sequenced part of the CDR3 DNA is TGTGCCAGCTCTAACCAAGAGGGTGACACTGAA. Its translation: CASSNQEGDTE. The whole CDR3 reads CASSNQEGDTEAFF.